This T cell receptor beta chain was sequenced for a study of blood T cell repertoires in COVID-19. Produced via immunoSEQ multiplex PCR; TCRdb's table is partial and in-frame only. The data hold over 300,000 clones, with 90% observed a single time. The sample holds one count of this clone. Sequencing was done on a sample of peripheral blood. The sequence was obtained from a man aged 18 to 30 with active or convalescent COVID-19.

CDR3 protein: CASSRRVGTSGTDTQYF. CDR3 DNA: TGTGCCAGCAGCCGCCGGGTAGGGACTAGCGGCACAGATACGCAGTATTTT. The chain links TRBV3-1 (or the pseudogene TRBV3-2) to TRBJ2-3; 10 bases line up with TRBD2. The CDR3 consists of 17 residues. Germline CDR1 reads LGHDT; CDR2 reads YNNKEL (reference sequence). V shed 4 bases, J shed 1 base, and the junction held 8 bases outside the gene matches.